The subject of this entry is one T cell receptor beta chain. What it binds is unknown. These data are taken from a study of shared clonotypes between healthy human individuals. Notes on the study in general: Naive CD4 clonotype sharing across a handful of donors was about 5%.

Per germline, CDR1 MDHEN and CDR2 SYDVKM. This CDR3 has 14 amino acids. Trimming stripped 3 bases from V and 4 bases from J, with 7 bases between. Assay used: immunoSEQ multiplex PCR; TCRdb lists only in-frame clones, some missing. The sample contains under 650,000 clones, 90% to 97% of which appear only once. The chain employs TRBV28 and TRBJ2-6, with unresolved D. The TCR sequence derives from a woman in her 30s in good health. The sequenced material came from naive CD4+ T cells sorted from blood. Regarding subset: CD45RA+ positively selected. The DNA of the CDR3 is TGTGCCAGCAGTTTGGCATCAGGGGCCAACGTCCTGACTTTC. It specifies CASSLASGANVLTF.